This T cell receptor (beta chain) was documented in a study of blood T cell repertoires in COVID-19. Recruitment covered about two dozen US areas and drew participants whose ages spanned about 18 to 100 years. Produced via immunoSEQ multiplex PCR; TCRdb's table is partial and in-frame only. Counted here are about 160,000 clones, around nine tenths occurring once; the ten biggest clones make up around 6.7%. This CDR3 region has 16 residues. V lost 5 bases to trimming and J lost 6 bases; unmatched junction nucleotides: 11. Germline V CDR1 and CDR2: LNHDA, SQIVND (reference sequence). This sequence originates from a woman aged 50 to 60 who had recovered from COVID-19. The chain recombines TRBV19 with TRBJ2-1; TRBD2 agrees at 9 bases. The specimen sequenced was PBMCs or T cells enriched from blood (not recorded which). CDR3 in amino acids: CASSLGDSRGGNEQFF. The CDR3, as DNA: TGTGCCAGTAGTTTAGGGGACTCGCGGGGGGGCAATGAGCAGTTCTTC. The full variable domain, completed using reference TRBV19 and TRBJ2-1, is DGGITQSPKYLFRKEGQNVTLSCEQNLNHDAMYWYRQDPGQGLRLIYYSQIVNDFQKGDIAEGYSVSREKKESFPLTVTSAQKNPTAFYLCASSLGDSRGGNEQFFGPGTRLTVL.